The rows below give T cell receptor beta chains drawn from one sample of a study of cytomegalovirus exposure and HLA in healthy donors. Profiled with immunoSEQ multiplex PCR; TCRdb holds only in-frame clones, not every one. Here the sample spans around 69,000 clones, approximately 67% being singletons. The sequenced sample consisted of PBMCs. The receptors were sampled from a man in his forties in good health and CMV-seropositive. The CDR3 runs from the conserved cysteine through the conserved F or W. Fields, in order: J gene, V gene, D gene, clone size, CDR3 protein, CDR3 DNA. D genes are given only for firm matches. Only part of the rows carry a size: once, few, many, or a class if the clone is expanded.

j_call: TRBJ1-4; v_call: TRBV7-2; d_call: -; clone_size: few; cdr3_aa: CASSLDGLNEKLFF; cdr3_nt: TGTGCCAGCAGCTTAGACGGGTTGAATGAAAAACTGTTTTTT
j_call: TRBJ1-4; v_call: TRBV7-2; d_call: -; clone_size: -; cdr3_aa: CASSPTGSVEKLFF; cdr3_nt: TGTGCCAGCAGCCCTACAGGGTCCGTGGAAAAACTGTTTTTT
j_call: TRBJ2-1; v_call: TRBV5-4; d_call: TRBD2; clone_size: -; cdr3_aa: CASSPGTSNSLGEQFF; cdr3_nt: TGTGCCAGCAGCCCAGGGACTAGCAATAGTCTCGGTGAGCAGTTCTTC
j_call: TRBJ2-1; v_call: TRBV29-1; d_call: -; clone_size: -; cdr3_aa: CSVPSGLGSYNEQFF; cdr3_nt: TGCAGCGTTCCCTCAGGCCTCGGCTCCTACAATGAGCAGTTCTTC
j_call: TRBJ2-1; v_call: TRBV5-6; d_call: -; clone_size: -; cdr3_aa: CASSFPDNSYNEQFF; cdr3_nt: TGTGCCAGCAGCTTTCCCGACAACTCCTACAATGAGCAGTTCTTC
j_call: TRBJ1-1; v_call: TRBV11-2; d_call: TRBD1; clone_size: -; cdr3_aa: CASSLIGTEGAYTEAFF; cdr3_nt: TGTGCCAGCAGCTTAATTGGCACAGAGGGGGCTTACACTGAAGCTTTCTTT
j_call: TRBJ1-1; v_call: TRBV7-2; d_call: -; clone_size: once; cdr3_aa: CASSFQTDRGDAFF; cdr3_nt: TGTGCCAGCAGCTTCCAGACGGACCGGGGTGATGCTTTCTTT
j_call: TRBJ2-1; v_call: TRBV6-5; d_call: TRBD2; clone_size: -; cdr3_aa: CASSFGTSIHNEQFF; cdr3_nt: TGTGCCAGCAGTTTCGGGACTAGCATCCACAATGAGCAGTTCTTC
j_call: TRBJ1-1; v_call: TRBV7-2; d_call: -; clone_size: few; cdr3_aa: CATSGAPNTEAFF; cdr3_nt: TGTGCCACCTCAGGCGCTCCGAACACTGAAGCTTTCTTT
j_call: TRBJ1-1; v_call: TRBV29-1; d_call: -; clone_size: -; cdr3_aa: CSVAVGPWTEAFF; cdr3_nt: TGCAGCGTTGCAGTGGGGCCCTGGACTGAAGCTTTCTTT
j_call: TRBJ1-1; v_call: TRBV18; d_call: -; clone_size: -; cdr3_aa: CASSPGGEAFF; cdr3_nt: TGTGCCAGCTCACCGGGGGGTGAAGCTTTCTTT
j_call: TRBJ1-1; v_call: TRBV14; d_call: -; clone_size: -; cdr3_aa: CASSPRPETEAFF; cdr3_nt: TGTGCCAGCAGCCCTAGGCCCGAGACTGAAGCTTTCTTT
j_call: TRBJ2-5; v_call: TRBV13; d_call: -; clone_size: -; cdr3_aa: CASSFYLGAGEGTQYF; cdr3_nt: TGTGCCAGCAGTTTCTACCTTGGCGCAGGGGAGGGGACCCAGTACTTC
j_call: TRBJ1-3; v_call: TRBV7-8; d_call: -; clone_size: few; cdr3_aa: CASSTGSAYSGNTIYF; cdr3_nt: TGTGCCAGCAGTACGGGGTCGGCATACTCTGGAAACACCATATATTTT
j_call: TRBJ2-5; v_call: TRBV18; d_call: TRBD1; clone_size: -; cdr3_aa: CASSLRQGQETQYF; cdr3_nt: TGTGCCAGCTCACTTCGACAGGGTCAAGAGACCCAGTACTTC
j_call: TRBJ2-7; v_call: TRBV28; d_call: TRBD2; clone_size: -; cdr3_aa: CASSSLGSGSPYEQYF; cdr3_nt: TGTGCCAGCAGTTCCCTAGGTAGCGGGAGCCCCTACGAGCAGTACTTC
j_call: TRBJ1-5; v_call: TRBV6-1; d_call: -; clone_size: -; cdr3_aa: CASSVRDWGNQPQHF; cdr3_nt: TGTGCCAGCAGTGTCAGGGATTGGGGCAATCAGCCCCAGCATTTT
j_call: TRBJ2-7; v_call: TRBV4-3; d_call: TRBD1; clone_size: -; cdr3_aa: CASSQGRGQGGGEQYF; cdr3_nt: TGCGCCAGCAGCCAGGGACGAGGACAGGGGGGTGGCGAGCAGTACTTC
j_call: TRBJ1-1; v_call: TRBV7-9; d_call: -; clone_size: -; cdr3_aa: CASSPEGGRGTEAFF; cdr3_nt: TGTGCCAGCAGCCCCGAGGGGGGGCGCGGGACTGAAGCTTTCTTT
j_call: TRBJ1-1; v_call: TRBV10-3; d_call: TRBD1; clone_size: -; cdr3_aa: CAISDDRVLNTEAFF; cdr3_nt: TGTGCCATCAGTGATGACAGGGTACTGAACACTGAAGCTTTCTTT
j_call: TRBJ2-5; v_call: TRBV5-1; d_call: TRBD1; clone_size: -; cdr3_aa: CASSPGQDKETQYF; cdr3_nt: TGCGCCAGCAGCCCGGGACAGGATAAAGAGACCCAGTACTTC
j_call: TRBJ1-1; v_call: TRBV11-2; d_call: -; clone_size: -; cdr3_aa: CASSPFEGVNTEAFF; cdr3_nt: TGTGCCAGCAGCCCCTTTGAGGGGGTGAACACTGAAGCTTTCTTT
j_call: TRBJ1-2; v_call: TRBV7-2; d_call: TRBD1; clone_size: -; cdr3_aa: CASSSNPGQGLRGYGYTF; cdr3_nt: TGTGCCAGCAGCTCGAATCCGGGACAGGGCCTTCGGGGCTATGGCTACACCTTC
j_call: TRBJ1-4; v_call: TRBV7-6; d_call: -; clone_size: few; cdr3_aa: CASSRGQTNEKLFF; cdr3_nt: TGTGCCAGCAGCCGAGGACAGACAAATGAAAAACTGTTTTTT
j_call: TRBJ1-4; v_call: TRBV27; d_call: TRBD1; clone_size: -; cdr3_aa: CASTLRDRGRNILFF; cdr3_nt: TGTGCCAGCACCCTCCGGGACAGGGGAAGGAATATACTGTTTTTT
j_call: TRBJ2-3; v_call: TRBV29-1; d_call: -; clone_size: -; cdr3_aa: CSVAGGLNGSTDTQYF; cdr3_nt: TGCAGCGTTGCTGGGGGCCTAAACGGATCCACAGATACGCAGTATTTT
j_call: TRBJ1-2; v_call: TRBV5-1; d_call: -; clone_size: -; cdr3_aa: CASSAGTEDYGYTF; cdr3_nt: TGCGCCAGCAGCGCGGGGACTGAGGACTATGGCTACACCTTC
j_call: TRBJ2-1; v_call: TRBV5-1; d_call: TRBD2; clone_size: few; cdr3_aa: CASSTGGLADNEQFF; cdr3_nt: TGCGCCAGCAGCACTGGTGGACTAGCGGACAATGAGCAGTTCTTC
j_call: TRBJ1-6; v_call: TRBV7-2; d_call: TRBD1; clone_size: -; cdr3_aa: CASSLVIRTGDSPLHF; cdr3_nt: TGTGCCAGCAGCTTAGTAATCAGGACAGGGGATTCACCCCTCCACTTT
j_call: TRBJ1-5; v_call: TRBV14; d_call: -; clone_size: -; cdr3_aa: CASSQDQGMSSNQPQHF; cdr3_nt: TGTGCCAGCAGCCAAGACCAGGGGATGAGTAGCAATCAGCCCCAGCATTTT
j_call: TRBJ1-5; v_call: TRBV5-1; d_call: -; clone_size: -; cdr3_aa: CASSPTPGSNQPQHF; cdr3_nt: TGCGCCAGCAGCCCCACCCCGGGAAGCAATCAGCCCCAGCATTTT
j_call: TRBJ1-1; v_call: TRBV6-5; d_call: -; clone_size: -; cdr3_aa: CASSPGGRNTEAFF; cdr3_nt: TGTGCCAGCAGCCCCGGGGGGCGGAACACTGAAGCTTTCTTT
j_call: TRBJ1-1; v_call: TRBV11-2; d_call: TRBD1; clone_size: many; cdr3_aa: CASSVESGGIAEAFF; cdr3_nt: TGTGCCAGCAGCGTGGAATCAGGGGGCATCGCTGAAGCTTTCTTT
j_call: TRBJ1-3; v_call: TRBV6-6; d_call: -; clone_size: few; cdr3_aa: CASRDSNSGNTIYF; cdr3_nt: TGTGCCAGCAGGGACAGCAACTCTGGAAACACCATATATTTT
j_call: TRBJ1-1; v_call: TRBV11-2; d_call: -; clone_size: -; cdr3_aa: CASSLRQSRTEAFF; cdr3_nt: TGTGCCAGCAGCTTGAGACAGTCGAGAACTGAAGCTTTCTTT
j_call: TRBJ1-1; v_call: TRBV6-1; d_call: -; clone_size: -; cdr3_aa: CASSELAEAFF; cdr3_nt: TGTGCCAGCAGTGAATTAGCTGAAGCTTTCTTT
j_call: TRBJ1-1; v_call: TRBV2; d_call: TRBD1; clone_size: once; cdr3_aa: CASRTPGGNTEAFF; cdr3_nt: TGTGCCAGCAGGACTCCAGGGGGGAACACTGAAGCTTTCTTT
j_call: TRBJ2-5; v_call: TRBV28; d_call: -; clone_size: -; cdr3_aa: CASSSGFETQYF; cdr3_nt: TGTGCCAGCAGTTCAGGGTTTGAGACCCAGTACTTC
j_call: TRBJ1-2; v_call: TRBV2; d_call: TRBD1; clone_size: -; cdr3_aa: CASSAPGQGYGYTF; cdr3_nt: TGTGCCAGCAGTGCCCCCGGACAGGGTTATGGCTACACCTTC
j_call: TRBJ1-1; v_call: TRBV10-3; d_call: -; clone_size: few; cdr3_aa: CAITPGRNTEAFF; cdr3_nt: TGTGCCATCACCCCTGGGAGGAACACTGAAGCTTTCTTT
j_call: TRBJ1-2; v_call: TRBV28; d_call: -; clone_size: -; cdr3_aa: CASSFGAWGYGYTF; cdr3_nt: TGTGCCAGCAGTTTTGGGGCCTGGGGCTATGGCTACACCTTC